Reported below is one T cell receptor beta chain. This specimen belongs to a study of control samples from healthy donors and cancer patients. Libraries were prepared by immunoSEQ multiplex PCR; TCRdb keeps only in-frame clonotypes and omits some of them. The top ten hold about 1.9% of the sample, which has tens of thousands of clones, around 95% seen once. V was clipped by 3 bases and J by 5 bases, with 10 bases between them. This CDR3 comprises 13 residues. CDR1 and CDR2 from the germline V gene are LNHNV and YYDKDF (reference sequence). This sequence joins TRBV15 and TRBJ1-1; no definite D call. This receptor was identified in a young woman in good health. Sample: blood. CDR3 in DNA: TGTGCCACCAGCAGCGACCCCGGGACTGAAGCTTTCTTT. The encoded protein is CATSSDPGTEAFF.